One sample yielded the 15 T cell receptor beta chains listed below, sequenced in a study of shared clonotypes between healthy human individuals. The data were produced by immunoSEQ multiplex PCR, yet TCRdb's version contains in-frame clones alone and is incomplete. Here the sample spans under 2,000,000 clones, around 96% being singletons. Terminally differentiated effector memory CD45RA+ cells were excluded from the naive CD8 cells, which were CD45RO-negative and positively selected for CCR7. The sample comprised naive CD8+ T cells sorted from blood. Receptors originate from a man younger than 35 in good health.

About this clone: The junction and the germline gene differ at one end; a read error may be behind it. The V and J genes are TRBV7-7 and TRBJ2-5; 7 bases are shared with TRBD2. This CDR3 contains 15 residues. Germline CDR1 reads SSHAT; CDR2 reads FNYEAQ (reference sequence). The CDR3 bases are TGTGCTAGCAGCTTCCTAACGGGGGGTCAAGAGACCCAGTACTTC. It encodes CASSFLTGGQETQYF.

The V gene is TRBV9, the J gene TRBJ1-6; the D is unclear. Trimming took off 1 base at V and 6 bases at J, with 8 bases between the two ends. The germline gives CDR1 SGDLS, CDR2 YYNGEE. The CDR3 extends over 14 amino acids. The CDR3 loop is CASSVSASNSPLHF. The CDR3 bases are TGTGCCAGCAGCGTATCCGCCTCTAATTCACCCCTCCACTTT.

The J gene is TRBJ2-7, the V gene TRBV7-8; no firm D call. The germline CDR1 and CDR2 sequences are SGHVS and FQNEAQ. V lost 4 bases, J lost 0 bases, and 13 bases lay in between. The CDR3 has 15 residues. CDR3 nucleotide sequence: TGTGCCAGCAGCTCCCCGCAGCAAAGCTCCTACGAGCAGTACTTC. Translating it yields CASSSPQQSSYEQYF.

About this clone itself: This same CDR3 is encoded by further DNA sequences in the sample. The CDR3 DNA sequence: TGTGCCAGCCGCGGGACAGGGGACTACGAGCAGTACTTC. Encoded protein: CASRGTGDYEQYF. The chain joins TRBV27 to TRBJ2-7; TRBD1 agrees at 10 bases. Germline V lookup: CDR1 MNHEY, CDR2 SMNVEV (reference sequence). CDR3 size: 13 residues. V trimming: 8 bases; J trimming: 3 bases; junction bases outside the gene matches: 4.

The genes are TRBV6-1 and TRBJ2-7; the D gene is possibly TRBD2 (5 bases). Germline loops: CDR1 MNHNS, CDR2 SASEGT. The CDR3 has 13 amino acids. V was pared by 7 bases and J by 5 bases, with 15 bases between. CDR3 in amino acids: CASTGGFSDEQYF. The CDR3 bases are TGTGCCAGCACAGGCGGGTTTAGCGACGAGCAGTACTTC.

The rearrangement links TRBV27 to TRBJ1-4; 9 nucleotides match TRBD1. The CDR3 is 14 amino acids. Germline V gene data show CDR1 as MNHEY and CDR2 as SMNVEV (reference sequence). The J segment lost 7 bases and the V segment lost 6 bases, leaving 6 bases of the junction unmatched. The chain's CDR3 is CASRGGTGPEKLFF. In nucleotides, the CDR3 is TGTGCCAGCAGGGGCGGGACAGGGCCTGAAAAACTGTTTTTT.

With respect to this clone: The same CDR3 also results from other DNA sequences found in this sample. This sequence joins TRBV27 and TRBJ2-3; D not resolved. Germline V gene sequence: CDR1 MNHEY, CDR2 SMNVEV (reference sequence). The CDR3 is 13 residues long. V lost 2 bases and J lost 1, with 4 bases in between. Written as DNA, the CDR3 is TGTGCCAGCAGTTTAATAGGCACAGATACGCAGTATTTT. This codes for CASSLIGTDTQYF.

CDR3 in DNA: TGTGCCAGCAGCTTAGCGGGTAGCGGGAGGTCGCCCCCTTACAATGAGCAGTTCTTC. Translating gives CASSLAGSGRSPPYNEQFF. The chain carries TRBV7-2 and TRBJ2-1; 10 nucleotides align to TRBD2. CDR1 and CDR2 from the germline V gene are SGHTA and FQGNSA. This CDR3 has 19 amino acids. Trimming at V came to 0 bases and at J to 4 bases, leaving 12 bases not matched to a gene. Complete variable domain (other parts from reference TRBV7-2 and TRBJ2-1): GAGVSQSPSNKVTEKGKDVELRCDPISGHTALYWYRQSLGQGLEFLIYFQGNSAPDKSGLPSDRFSAERTGGSVSTLTIQRTQQEDSAVYLCASSLAGSGRSPPYNEQFFGPGTRLTVL.

The chain is built from TRBV23-1 and TRBJ2-3; D unclear. TRBV23-1 is treated as an ORF (open reading frame) with a function not yet certain. This CDR3 contains 13 residues. Trimming stripped 10 bases from V and 0 bases from J, with 11 bases between. The CDR3 is CANPTKSTDTQYF. CDR3 nucleotide sequence: TGCGCCAACCCAACAAAGAGCACAGATACGCAGTATTTT.

The rearrangement joins TRBV2 to TRBJ2-2; D is perhaps TRBD1 (5 bases). The V gene lost 4 bases and the J gene lost 6 bases, with 12 bases spanning the gap. The CDR3 is made up of 14 amino acids. Germline V gene sequence: CDR1 SNHLY, CDR2 FYNNEI. CDR3 in amino acids: CASSVGARAGELFF. The CDR3 DNA reads as TGTGCCAGCAGTGTAGGGGCGCGCGCCGGGGAGCTGTTTTTT.

This rearrangement joins TRBV11-2 to TRBJ2-3; tentatively, D is TRBD2 (5 bases). Germline CDR1 is SGHAT and CDR2 is FQNNGV. V lost 0 bases and J 2 bases, leaving 18 bases between the germline ends. This CDR3 contains 18 residues. DNA for the CDR3: TGTGCCAGCAGCTTAGAGGGTCAGAGTAGCGCTTTCACAGATACGCAGTATTTT. Translating gives CASSLEGQSSAFTDTQYF.

A word on this clone: This same CDR3 is encoded by further DNA sequences in the sample. The rearrangement links TRBV5-1 to TRBJ2-7; 11 bases fit TRBD1. The CDR3 covers 15 residues. Germline V gives CDR1 SGHRS, CDR2 YFSETQ. The J segment lost 3 bases and the V segment lost 3 bases, leaving 5 bases of the junction unmatched. CDR3 DNA: TGCGCCAGCAGCTCCGGACAGGGGGCCCTCTACGAGCAGTACTTC. Its translation: CASSSGQGALYEQYF. The entire variable domain, with the rest obtained from reference TRBV5-1 and TRBJ2-7, is as follows: KAGVTQTPRYLIKTRGQQVTLSCSPISGHRSVSWYQQTPGQGLQFLFEYFSETQRNKGNFPGRFSGRQFSNSRSEMNVSTLELGDSALYLCASSSGQGALYEQYFGPGTRLTVT.

A note on this clone: In the same sample, other DNA sequences code for this CDR3. V gene TRBV29-1 combines with J gene TRBJ2-7, with D maybe TRBD1 (6 bases). CDR1 SQVTM and CDR2 ANQGSEA come from the germline V gene. The CDR3 consists of 11 residues. With 6 bases removed from V and 2 bases from J, the gap between germline ends came to 8 bases. CDR3 loop: CSVEGAYEQYF. CDR3 DNA sequence: TGCAGCGTCGAGGGGGCCTACGAGCAGTACTTC.

The J gene is TRBJ2-7, the V gene TRBV6-6; TRBD1 matches at 7 bases. CDR3 length: 13 residues. V was pared by 5 bases and J by 4 bases, with 5 bases of the junction left unmatched. In germline, CDR1 is MNHNY, CDR2 SVGAGI (reference sequence). The CDR3 loop reads CASSLGQVYEQYF. In nucleotides, the CDR3 is TGTGCCAGCAGTCTTGGACAGGTGTACGAGCAGTACTTC.

The chain is built from TRBV29-1 and TRBJ2-1, with D perhaps assigned TRBD1 or TRBD2 (5 bases each). CDR1 and CDR2 (germline): SQVTM, ANQGSEA. The V end lost 5 bases, the J end lost 9 bases, and 11 bases lay between the germline ends. The CDR3 runs to 11 residues. The CDR3 nucleotides read TGCAGCGTTCCTTATGGGGGTGAGCAGTTCTTC. Translated: CSVPYGGEQFF.